Reported below is one TCR beta chain. Its specificity is unknown. The sample's time point: persistent/refractory GD, antithyroid drugs over 5 years with positive TRAb. With RNA extracted from PBMCs as input, the TCR library was made. This record belongs to a study of regulatory T cells in long-lasting Graves disease. Notes on the study in general: Accuracy could have been hurt by small sample size.

The CDR3 extends over 15 amino acids. Trimming took 0 bases from V and 2 from J, leaving 12 bases between them. CDR1 and CDR2 from the germline V gene are SGDLS and YYNGEE. Arm-PCR of CDR3 regions with iRepertoire HTBI primers generated TCR beta libraries. TCRdb ran MiXCR on the multiplex PCR reads and lists one entry per CDR3 protein. The sample records under 500,000 distinct CDR3 sequences, around 21% being singletons. The sample consisted of peripheral blood mononuclear cells (PBMCs), taken when the disease was refractory, from a patient treated with antithyroid drugs. The clonotype originates from a female donor with Graves disease. The V and J genes are TRBV9 and TRBJ2-7; tentatively, D is TRBD1 (6 bases). Here the CDR3 reads CASSVGTVSTYEQYF. CDR3 coding DNA: TGTGCCAGCAGCGTAGGGACAGTATCTACCTACGAGCAGTACTTC.